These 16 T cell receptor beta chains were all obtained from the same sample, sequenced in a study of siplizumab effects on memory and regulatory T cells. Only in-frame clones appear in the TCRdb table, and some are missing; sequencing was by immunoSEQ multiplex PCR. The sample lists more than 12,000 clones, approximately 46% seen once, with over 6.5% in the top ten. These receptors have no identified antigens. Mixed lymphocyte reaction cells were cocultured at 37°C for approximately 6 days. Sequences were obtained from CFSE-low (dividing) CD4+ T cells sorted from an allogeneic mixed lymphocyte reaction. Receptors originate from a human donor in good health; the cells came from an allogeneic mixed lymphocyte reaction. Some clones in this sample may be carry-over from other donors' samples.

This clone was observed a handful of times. CDR3 residues: CASGWSGEFDTQYF. CDR3 sequence (DNA): TGCGCCAGCGGTTGGAGTGGTGAGTTCGATACGCAGTATTTT. The chain couples TRBV10-2 to TRBJ2-3, with unresolved D. Germline CDR1 is WSHSY and CDR2 is SAAADI. The CDR3 covers 14 residues. The V and J ends lost 8 bases and 6 bases respectively, with 18 bases between them.

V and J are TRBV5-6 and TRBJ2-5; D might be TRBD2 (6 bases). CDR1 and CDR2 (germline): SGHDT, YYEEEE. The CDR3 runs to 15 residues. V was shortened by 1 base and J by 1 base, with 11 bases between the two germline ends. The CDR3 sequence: CASSLISGVQETQYF. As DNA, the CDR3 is TGTGCCAGCAGCTTGATTAGCGGAGTCCAAGAGACCCAGTACTTC. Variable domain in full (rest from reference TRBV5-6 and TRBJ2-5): DAGVTQSPTHLIKTRGQQVTLRCSPKSGHDTVSWYQQALGQGPQFIFQYYEEEERQRGNFPDRFSGHQFPNYSSELNVNALLLGDSALYLCASSLISGVQETQYFGPGTRLLVL.

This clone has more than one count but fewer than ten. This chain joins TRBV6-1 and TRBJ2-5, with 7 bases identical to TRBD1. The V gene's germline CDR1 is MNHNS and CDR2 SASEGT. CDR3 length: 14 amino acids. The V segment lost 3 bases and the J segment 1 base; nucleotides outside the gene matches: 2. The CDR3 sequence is CASSDRGFQETQYF. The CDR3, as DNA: TGTGCCAGCAGTGACAGGGGGTTCCAAGAGACCCAGTACTTC.

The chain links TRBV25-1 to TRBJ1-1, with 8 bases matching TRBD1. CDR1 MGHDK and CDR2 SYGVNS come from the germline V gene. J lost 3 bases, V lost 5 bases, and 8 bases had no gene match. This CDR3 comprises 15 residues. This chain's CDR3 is CASSLDRVSHTEAFF. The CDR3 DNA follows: TGTGCCAGCAGTTTGGACAGGGTATCGCACACTGAAGCTTTCTTT.

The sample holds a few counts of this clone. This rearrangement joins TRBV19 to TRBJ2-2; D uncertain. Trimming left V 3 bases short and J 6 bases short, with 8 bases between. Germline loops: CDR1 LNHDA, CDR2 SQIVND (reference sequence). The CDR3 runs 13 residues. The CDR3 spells CASSMRMAGELFF. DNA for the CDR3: TGTGCCAGTAGTATGAGGATGGCCGGGGAGCTGTTTTTT.

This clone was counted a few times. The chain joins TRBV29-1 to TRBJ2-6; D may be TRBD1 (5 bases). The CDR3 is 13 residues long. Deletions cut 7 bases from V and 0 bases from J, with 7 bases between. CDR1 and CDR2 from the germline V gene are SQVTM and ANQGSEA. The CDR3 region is CSAGRSGANVLTF. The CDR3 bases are TGCAGCGCAGGGCGCTCTGGGGCCAACGTCCTGACTTTC.

The CDR3 region has the DNA TGTGCCAGCAGCGAGGGGGGGACCAATCAGCCCCAGCATTTT. It is translated as CASSEGGTNQPQHF. The rearrangement joins TRBV2 to TRBJ1-5; the D gene is possibly TRBD1 (6 bases). V was shortened by 6 bases and J by 3 bases, with 12 bases between the two germline ends. CDR1 and CDR2 from the germline V gene are SNHLY and FYNNEI. The CDR3 consists of 14 residues.

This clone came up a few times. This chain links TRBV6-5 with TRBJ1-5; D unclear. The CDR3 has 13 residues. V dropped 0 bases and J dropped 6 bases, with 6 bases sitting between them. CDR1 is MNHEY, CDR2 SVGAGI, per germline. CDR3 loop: CASSYSSRQPQHF. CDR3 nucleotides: TGTGCCAGCAGTTACTCTTCGCGTCAGCCCCAGCATTTT.

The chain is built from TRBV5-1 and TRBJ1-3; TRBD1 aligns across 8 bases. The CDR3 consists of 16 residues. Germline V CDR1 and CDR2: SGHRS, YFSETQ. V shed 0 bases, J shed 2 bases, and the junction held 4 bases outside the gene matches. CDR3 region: CASSLDRTGPGNTIYF. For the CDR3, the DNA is TGCGCCAGCAGCTTGGACAGGACAGGGCCTGGAAACACCATATATTTT.

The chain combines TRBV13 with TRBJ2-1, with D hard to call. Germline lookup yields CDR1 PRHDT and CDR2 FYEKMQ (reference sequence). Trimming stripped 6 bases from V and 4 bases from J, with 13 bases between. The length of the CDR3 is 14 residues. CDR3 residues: CASRLALLYNEQFF. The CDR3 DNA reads TGTGCCAGCAGATTGGCCCTCTTATACAATGAGCAGTTCTTC. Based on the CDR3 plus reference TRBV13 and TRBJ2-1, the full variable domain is AAGVIQSPRHLIKEKRETATLKCYPIPRHDTVYWYQQGPGQDPQFLISFYEKMQSDKGSIPDRFSAQQFSDYHSELNMSSLELGDSALYFCASRLALLYNEQFFGPGTRLTVL.

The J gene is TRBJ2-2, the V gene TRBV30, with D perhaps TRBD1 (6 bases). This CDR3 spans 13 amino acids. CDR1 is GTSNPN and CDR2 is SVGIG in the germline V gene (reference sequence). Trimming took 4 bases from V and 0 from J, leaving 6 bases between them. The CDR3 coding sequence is TGTGCCTGGACAGGGGCGAACACCGGGGAGCTGTTTTTT. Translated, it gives CAWTGANTGELFF.

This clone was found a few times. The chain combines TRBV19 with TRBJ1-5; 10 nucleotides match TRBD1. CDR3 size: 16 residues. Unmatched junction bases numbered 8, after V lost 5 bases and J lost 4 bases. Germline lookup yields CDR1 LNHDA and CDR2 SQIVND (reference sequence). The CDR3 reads CASSLLGGQGNQPQHF. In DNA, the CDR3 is TGTGCCAGTAGTCTCCTGGGGGGACAGGGGAATCAGCCCCAGCATTTT.

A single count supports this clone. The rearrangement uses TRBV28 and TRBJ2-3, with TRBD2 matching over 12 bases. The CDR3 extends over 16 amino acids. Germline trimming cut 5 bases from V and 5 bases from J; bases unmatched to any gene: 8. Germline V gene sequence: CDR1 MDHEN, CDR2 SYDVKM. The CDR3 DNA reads TGTGCCAGCAGTACCAGACTAGCGGGAGAAGTAGATACGCAGTATTTT. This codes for CASSTRLAGEVDTQYF.

CDR3 bases: TGTGCCAGCAGCTTAAGCGGGACAGCCTACAATGAGCAGTTCTTC. Encoded protein: CASSLSGTAYNEQFF. V and J are TRBV5-5 and TRBJ2-1; possibly TRBD1 or TRBD2 for D (7 bases each). CDR1 and CDR2 from the germline V gene are SGHKS and YYEKEE (reference sequence). Trimming stripped 2 bases from V and 2 bases from J, with 11 bases between. The CDR3 spans 15 residues.

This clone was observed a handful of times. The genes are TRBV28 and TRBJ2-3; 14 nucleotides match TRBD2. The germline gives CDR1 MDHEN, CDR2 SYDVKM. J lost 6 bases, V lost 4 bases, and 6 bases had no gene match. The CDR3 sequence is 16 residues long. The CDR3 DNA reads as TGTGCCAGCAGTTCGGGGACTAGCGGGAGATTCGATACGCAGTATTTT. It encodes CASSSGTSGRFDTQYF.

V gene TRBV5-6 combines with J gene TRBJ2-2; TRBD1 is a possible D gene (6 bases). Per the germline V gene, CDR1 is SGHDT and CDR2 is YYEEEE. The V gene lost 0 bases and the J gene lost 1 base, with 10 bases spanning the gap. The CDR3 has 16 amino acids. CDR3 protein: CASSLAVQGNTGELFF. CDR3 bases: TGTGCCAGCAGCTTGGCGGTACAGGGGAACACCGGGGAGCTGTTTTTT.